This passage covers 20 T cell receptor beta chains from one sample sequenced in a study of post-analysis software for immune sequencing data. Antigen specificity for these receptors is unknown. Study-wide points: A few TRBV segments occurring more often in patients than controls included TRBV5-6, TRBV5-1 and TRBV20-1.

Prepared TCR beta cDNA libraries contained unique molecular identifiers. MiXCR was run by TCRdb on the PCR reads, yielding one entry per CDR3 protein. The sample lists some 260,000 distinct CDR3 sequences, less than 40% occurring once. The sample consisted of blood. Receptors were obtained from a girl aged 5-17 years with multiple sclerosis.

The V gene is TRBV28, the J gene TRBJ2-7, with TRBD1 identical over 8 bases. Germline lookup yields CDR1 MDHEN and CDR2 SYDVKM. V gave up 5 bases and J gave up 8 bases; unmatched junction bases: 14. This CDR3 is 15 amino acids long. In DNA, the CDR3 is TGTGCCAGCAGTGGAGGACAGGGACCTCGTTACAAGCAGTACTTC. Translating gives CASSGGQGPRYKQYF. The whole variable domain, filled in from reference TRBV28 and TRBJ2-7, reads DVKVTQSSRYLVKRTGEKVFLECVQDMDHENMFWYRQDPGLGLRLIYFSYDVKMKEKGDIPEGYSVSREKKERFSLILESASTNQTSMYLCASSGGQGPRYKQYFGPGTRLTVT.

A few counts support this clonotype. The rearrangement links TRBV19 to TRBJ1-4; no clear D. This CDR3 has 14 amino acids. Germline CDR1 reads LNHDA; CDR2 reads SQIVND (reference sequence). V was trimmed by 9 bases and J by 0 bases, leaving 11 bases between them. DNA of the CDR3: TGTGCCAGCCGCCCGGTTGCAACTAATGAAAAACTGTTTTTT. Amino acids: CASRPVATNEKLFF.

Remarks on this clonotype: Likely a read error: the CDR3 ends without its conserved phenylalanine or tryptophan. No DNA is shown, since the ends of the CDR3 on it are uncertain; the CDR3 is the one TCRdb lists. The chain combines TRBV2 with TRBJ2-3. Including both end residues, the CDR3 is 14 amino acids long. CDR1 is SNHLY, CDR2 FYNNEI, per germline. CDR3 sequence reads: CASSVRLATDTRYL.

This clonotype appeared many times. This chain connects TRBV20-1 to TRBJ2-3, with D possibly TRBD2 on 6 matching bases. The CDR3 consists of 14 residues. Trimming left V 5 bases short and J 3 bases short, with 15 bases between. Germline values: CDR1 DFQATT, CDR2 SNEGSKA (reference sequence). CDR3 sequence reads: CSASHSSGTDTQYF. The CDR3 region has the DNA TGCAGTGCTTCGCACTCCAGCGGGACAGATACGCAGTATTTT.

This clonotype has more than one count but fewer than ten. This could be a read error, since a much larger clone is one nucleotide away. The chain is built from TRBV4-1 and TRBJ2-7, with 8 bases that match TRBD1. The CDR3 loop spans 14 amino acids. The V gene's germline CDR1 is MGHRA and CDR2 YSYEKL. The CDR3 reads CASGHSGGADEQYF. CDR3 nucleotide sequence: TGCGCCAGCGGCCACTCAGGGGGCGCTGACGAGCAGTACTTC.

About this clonotype itself: A read error may explain this, as a much larger clone is one base away. This chain connects TRBV24-1 to TRBJ2-1; TRBD2 aligns across 10 bases. The J call is uncertain, as TRBJ2-7 better fits the DNA end. The CDR3 is made up of 16 amino acids. Germline V CDR1 and CDR2: KGHDR, SFDVKD. The DNA of the CDR3 is TGTGCCACCAGTGATGAGCGGGGGGGCTCCTACAATGAGCAGTACTTC. Its translation is CATSDERGGSYNEQYF.

As concerns this clonotype: The CDR3 carries no conserved terminal phenylalanine or tryptophan, so it likely arises from a read error. The DNA is omitted, as the CDR3 cannot be located on it reliably, and the CDR3 follows TCRdb's listing. The chain combines TRBV29-1 with TRBJ1-2; TRBD1, as called in the table, went unchecked against the DNA. The CDR3 region is 13 residues in length, termini included. Germline lookup yields CDR1 SQVTM and CDR2 ANQGSEA. The CDR3 loop is CSVESLWDYGYTC.

This sequence joins TRBV6-5 and TRBJ1-4; D is unresolved. The germline V and J ends were trimmed by 6 bases and 0 bases, with 8 bases remaining between them. The CDR3 is made up of 14 amino acids. In germline, CDR1 is MNHEY, CDR2 SVGAGI. CDR3 nucleotides: TGTGCCAGCAGCCCGTCCTCAACTAATGAAAAACTGTTTTTT. It translates to CASSPSSTNEKLFF.

This clonotype was recorded at least ten times. This chain joins TRBV28 and TRBJ1-5; D is unresolved. Trimming stripped 6 bases from V and 3 bases from J, with 6 bases between. The CDR3 runs 12 residues. Germline V gene data show CDR1 as MDHEN and CDR2 as SYDVKM. The CDR3 is CASSSVNQPQHF. The CDR3 DNA sequence: TGTGCCAGCAGCAGCGTCAATCAGCCCCAGCATTTT.

As concerns this clonotype: A much larger clone is a single base away; this may be a read error. The genes are TRBV12-3 or TRBV12-4 and TRBJ2-4, with D possibly TRBD2 on 5 matching bases. The CDR3 consists of 12 residues. The V and J ends lost 11 bases and 8 bases respectively, with 16 bases between them. Here the CDR3 DNA reads TGTGCCGGCAAAGGAGGAACGGACATTCAGTACTTC. It is translated as CAGKGGTDIQYF.

This clonotype showed up many times. V gene TRBV13 combines with J gene TRBJ2-1; D call uncertain. Germline lookup yields CDR1 PRHDT and CDR2 FYEKMQ (reference sequence). CDR3 size: 17 residues. Trimming took off 1 base at V and 5 bases at J, with 18 bases between the two ends. The chain's CDR3 is CASSLALRLTLNNEQFF. CDR3 bases: TGTGCCAGCAGCTTAGCGTTAAGGCTAACCCTGAACAATGAGCAGTTCTTC.

The rearrangement joins TRBV18 to TRBJ2-7; unclear D gene. This CDR3 has 12 residues. V lost 3 bases, J lost 0 bases, and 3 bases lay in between. The germline V gene encodes CDR1 KGHSH and CDR2 LQKENI. The CDR3 protein is CASSPNSYEQYF. As DNA, the CDR3 is TGTGCCAGCTCACCCAACTCCTACGAGCAGTACTTC.

This clonotype was counted at least ten times. The chain links TRBV7-6 to TRBJ2-5, with a tentative D call TRBD2 (5 bases). The germline CDR1 and CDR2 sequences are SGHVS and FNYEAQ. The CDR3 extends over 14 amino acids. V was trimmed by 1 base and J by 5 bases, leaving 11 bases between them. CDR3 protein: CASSLGGSLETQYF. The CDR3 region has the DNA TGTGCCAGCAGCTTAGGAGGGTCGCTGGAGACCCAGTACTTC. Together with reference TRBV7-6 and TRBJ2-5, the CDR3 gives the full variable domain: GAGVSQSPRYKVTKRGQDVALRCDPISGHVSLYWYRQALGQGPEFLTYFNYEAQQDKSGLPNDRFSAERPEGSISTLTIQRTEQRDSAMYRCASSLGGSLETQYFGPGTRLLVL.

The chain employs TRBV4-1 and TRBJ2-7, with 11 bases fitting TRBD2. The assigned J gene may be wrong: the sequence end matches TRBJ2-5 better. The CDR3 sequence is 17 residues long. The germline V gene encodes CDR1 MGHRA and CDR2 YSYEKL. The CDR3 protein is CASSQDLTSGAPETQYF. The CDR3 DNA sequence: TGCGCCAGCAGCCAAGATCTGACTAGCGGGGCCCCAGAGACCCAGTACTTC.

This clonotype was counted a single time. The chain has TRBV6-1 and TRBJ2-1; D unclear. CDR1 and CDR2 (germline): MNHNS, SASEGT. V was pared by 6 bases and J by 1 base, with 19 bases between. The CDR3 extends over 17 amino acids. The CDR3 spells CASRTLGPVNSYNEQFF. Written as DNA, the CDR3 is TGTGCCAGCAGAACCCTCGGCCCCGTAAATTCCTACAATGAGCAGTTCTTC.

This clonotype was seen at least ten times. The J gene is TRBJ2-7, the V gene TRBV20-1; TRBD1 aligns across 11 bases. Germline V gene lookup returns CDR1 DFQATT and CDR2 SNEGSKA (reference sequence). The CDR3 runs to 17 residues. Germline trimming cut 5 bases from V and 6 bases from J; bases unmatched to any gene: 18. The CDR3 bases are TGCAGTGCTGTCGGGACAGGGGGGGTAAGTCGTCCCTCCGAGCAGTACTTC. Translated, it gives CSAVGTGGVSRPSEQYF.

The V gene is TRBV12-3 or TRBV12-4, the J gene TRBJ2-5; 8 bases fit TRBD2. This CDR3 spans 15 amino acids. The V gene end was trimmed by 7 bases and the J gene end by 10 bases; junction bases not matched to a gene: 17. CDR3 bases: TGTGCCAGCAATCGGGGACTAGTGGGGGCAGATGTCCAGTACTTC. It translates to CASNRGLVGADVQYF.

There are many counts of this clonotype. The rearrangement joins TRBV19 to TRBJ2-1; D might be TRBD1 (5 bases). The germline V and J ends were trimmed by 6 bases and 12 bases, with 15 bases remaining between them. Germline V lookup: CDR1 LNHDA, CDR2 SQIVND (reference sequence). This CDR3 has 12 amino acids. The CDR3 protein is CASRGAAVRQFF. In DNA, the CDR3 is TGTGCCAGTAGAGGGGCGGCAGTTCGGCAGTTCTTC.

The rearrangement links TRBV29-1 to TRBJ1-4; D might be TRBD1 (5 bases). The germline V and J ends were trimmed by 6 bases and 8 bases, with 19 bases remaining between them. Per germline, CDR1 SQVTM and CDR2 ANQGSEA. The CDR3 runs to 14 residues. This CDR3 reads CSVFGTPEGEKLFF. DNA of the CDR3: TGCAGCGTCTTCGGGACTCCCGAGGGGGAAAAACTGTTTTTT.

The sample holds many counts of this clonotype. The V and J genes are TRBV28 and TRBJ2-5, with D possibly TRBD1 on 6 matching bases. Germline CDR1 reads MDHEN; CDR2 reads SYDVKM. The CDR3 has 14 amino acids. V was trimmed by 4 bases and J by 5 bases, leaving 14 bases between them. This CDR3 is CASSSQDRIETQYF. CDR3 sequence (DNA): TGTGCCAGCAGTTCTCAAGACAGGATTGAGACCCAGTACTTC.